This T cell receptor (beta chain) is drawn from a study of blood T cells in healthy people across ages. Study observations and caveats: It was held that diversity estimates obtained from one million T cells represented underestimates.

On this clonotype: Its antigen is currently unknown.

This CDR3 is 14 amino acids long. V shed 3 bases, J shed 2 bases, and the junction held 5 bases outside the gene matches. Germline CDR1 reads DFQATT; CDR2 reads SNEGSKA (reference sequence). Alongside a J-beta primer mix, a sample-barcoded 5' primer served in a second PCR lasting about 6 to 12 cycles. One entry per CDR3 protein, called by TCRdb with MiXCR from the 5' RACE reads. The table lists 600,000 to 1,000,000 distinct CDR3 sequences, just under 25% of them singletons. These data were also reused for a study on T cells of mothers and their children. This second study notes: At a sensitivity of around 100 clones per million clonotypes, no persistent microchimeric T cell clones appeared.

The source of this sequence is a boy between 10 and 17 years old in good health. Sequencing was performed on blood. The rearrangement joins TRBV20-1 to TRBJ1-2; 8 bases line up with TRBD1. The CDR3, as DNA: TGCAGTGCTAGGGACAGGGTGTTGAACTATGGCTACACCTTC. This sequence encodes CSARDRVLNYGYTF.